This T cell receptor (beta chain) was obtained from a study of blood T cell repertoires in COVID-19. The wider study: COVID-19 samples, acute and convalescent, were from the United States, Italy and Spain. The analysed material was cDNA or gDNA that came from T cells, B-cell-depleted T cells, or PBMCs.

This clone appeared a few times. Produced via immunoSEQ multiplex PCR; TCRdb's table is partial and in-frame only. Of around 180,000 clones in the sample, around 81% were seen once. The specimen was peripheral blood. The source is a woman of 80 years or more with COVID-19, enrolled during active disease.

The CDR3 nucleotides are TGTGCCAGCAGCAAAGGGGACAGGGCGTACTATGGCTACACCTTC. Translated: CASSKGDRAYYGYTF. The chain has TRBV5-6 and TRBJ1-2; 9 bases line up with TRBD1. The CDR3 length is 15 residues. The V gene end was trimmed by 4 bases and the J gene end by 3 bases; junction bases not matched to a gene: 7. Germline V gives CDR1 SGHDT, CDR2 YYEEEE.